Sequencing of this T cell receptor beta chain was carried out in a study of blood T cell repertoires in COVID-19. Seattle's enrolled individuals joined amid active infection and were then monitored longitudinally. Germline V lookup: CDR1 SGHDT, CDR2 YYEEEE. V lost 6 bases and J lost 2; bases outside the gene matches: 16. This CDR3 has 17 residues. Original processing notes: Amplifying reference gene primers gave estimates of nucleated cell counts. Profiled with immunoSEQ multiplex PCR; TCRdb holds only in-frame clones, not every one. That table is the source of V, J and clone size, and D and trimming were worked out from the DNA. The table records more than 65,000 clones, 83% of them present only once.

Sample: peripheral blood. The receptor's source is a man aged 25 to 40 with COVID-19, enrolled during active disease. The chain couples TRBV5-6 to TRBJ2-7; TRBD2 matches at 8 bases. The CDR3 spells CASTTEGEAGEAYEQYF. The CDR3 coding sequence is TGTGCCAGCACCACCGAGGGGGAAGCGGGAGAGGCCTACGAGCAGTACTTC.